Included here is one T cell receptor beta chain sequence, with context. The CDR3 is 14 amino acids. Looked up from germline, CDR1 is SGHDT and CDR2 is YYEEEE. V lost 4 bases and J lost 5, with 13 bases in between. The sample belongs to a study of T cell changes during pregnancy in multiple sclerosis. The table came from immunoSEQ multiplex PCR; TCRdb's copy has only in-frame clones and leaves some out. The profile shows 40,000 or so clones, around 90% of them singletons. The sample was CD4+ T cells from peripheral blood mononuclear cells, taken before pregnancy. The chain links TRBV5-6 to TRBJ1-5, with a tentative D call TRBD1 (5 bases). The sequence derives from a female donor with multiple sclerosis, enrolled in a pregnancy study. The CDR3 sequence: CASSRRAGYQPQHF. The CDR3 DNA reads TGTGCCAGCAGCCGCCGGGCAGGGTATCAGCCCCAGCATTTT.